A selection of T cell receptor beta chains follows, all from one sample in a study of T cell clones after liver transplantation. Here immunoSEQ multiplex PCR was the method, and the copy in TCRdb shows in-frame clones only, minus some. The repertoire holds under 130,000 clones, with under 90% as singletons. This material consisted of CD4+ T cells from blood, taken around 44 months after liver transplant. These receptors all stem from a human patient who received a liver transplant. Some T cells may be the graft donor's. The CDR3 runs from the conserved cysteine through the conserved F or W.

cdr3_aa | j_call | v_call
CSVGTGLSGNTIYF | TRBJ1-3 | TRBV29-1
CASSLDRAPYNEQFF | TRBJ2-1 | TRBV5-4
CASSSTGSSFNQPQHF | TRBJ1-5 | TRBV7-2
CASSPSLGSYEQYF | TRBJ2-7 | TRBV18
CASSQEKRINYGYTF | TRBJ1-2 | TRBV4-1
CASRIVATNEKLFF | TRBJ1-4 | TRBV27
CASSPWTGGTGELFF | TRBJ2-2 | TRBV5-4
CASSLRGARETQYF | TRBJ2-5 | TRBV7-2
CASSPIFRQGGSLSYEQYF | TRBJ2-7 | TRBV14
CASSFGQNTEAFF | TRBJ1-1 | TRBV5-1
CAWRPLGGLGRGEDTQYF | TRBJ2-3 | TRBV30
CASSTDGAGGPQHF | TRBJ1-5 | TRBV28
CASRGLAGDQETQYF | TRBJ2-5 | TRBV6-1
CASSLITAGTDTQYF | TRBJ2-3 | TRBV7-8
CASSLDGASGSETQYF | TRBJ2-5 | TRBV11-2
CASSLGNTGELFF | TRBJ2-2 | TRBV5-1
CASSRDRELRNEQFF | TRBJ2-1 | TRBV6-5
CASSLGYGYTF | TRBJ1-2 | TRBV5-8
CASSRVGSSTEAFF | TRBJ1-1 | TRBV6-5
CASSPTQRELFF | TRBJ2-2 | TRBV19
CASRFLDGNQPQHF | TRBJ1-5 | TRBV6-5
CASSEAGTREQFF | TRBJ2-1 | TRBV25-1
CASSLKLAGSTDTQYF | TRBJ2-3 | TRBV7-2
CAFTGAPIHGYTF | TRBJ1-2 | TRBV29-1
CASSPRPNQPQHF | TRBJ1-5 | TRBV19
CSAPTKETQYF | TRBJ2-5 | TRBV20-1
CASSPTIHRDREAFF | TRBJ1-1 | TRBV7-2
CASSRLGAQYF | TRBJ2-3 | TRBV14
CASSLVTSGGTDTQYF | TRBJ2-3 | TRBV2
CASSFSYQETQYF | TRBJ2-5 | TRBV7-2
CASSLGGGDGYTF | TRBJ1-2 | TRBV5-6
CASSQSTGASYNEQFF | TRBJ2-1 | TRBV4-2
CASSLQGNREQFF | TRBJ2-1 | TRBV7-7
CASSDPSGSYNEQFF | TRBJ2-1 | TRBV6-1
CASSIDPFARDYGYTF | TRBJ1-2 | TRBV19
CASSYYETEQYF | TRBJ2-3 | TRBV6-6
CASSPRGLNTEAFF | TRBJ1-1 | TRBV18
CASSTRRAGNPNQPQHF | TRBJ1-5 | TRBV19
CASSYLGISGNTIYF | TRBJ1-3 | TRBV14
CASSARQGNTEAFF | TRBJ1-1 | TRBV7-6